This T cell receptor beta chain was recovered during a study of patients with pleural tuberculosis (dated by TCRdb to the mid-2010s). As to this clonotype: The target of this receptor is not known. A read error is possible here, since a much larger clone lies one base away. The conserved closing phenylalanine or tryptophan is absent in this CDR3, likely reflecting a read error.

Reading the germline V gene gives CDR1 SGHRS and CDR2 YFSETQ. Trimming costs V 5 bases and J 6 bases, and their ends lie 17 bases apart. The CDR3 is made up of 14 amino acids, end residues included. The sequence is cut down to CDR3 DNA, 42 bases in frame from base 1. The data were produced on an Illumina Genome Analyzer IIx. Clones were called with MiXCR by TCRdb after fastp trimmed the public reads at Q25, and only in-frame beta chains were retained. Under each unique CDR3 protein, matching rows form one entry showing the most common genes and DNA. The sample contains some 48,000 distinct CDR3 sequences, approximately 7.5% of them found a single time. The ten largest clones capture about 16% of the sample.

Rearrangement joined TRBV5-1 to TRBJ1-2; confidence is insufficient to name the D gene. The source is a human donor with pleural tuberculosis. The nucleotide sequence reads TGCGCCAGCAGGATAAATGCCGGTAGAGATGGCTACACCCTC. It encodes CASRINAGRDGYTL.